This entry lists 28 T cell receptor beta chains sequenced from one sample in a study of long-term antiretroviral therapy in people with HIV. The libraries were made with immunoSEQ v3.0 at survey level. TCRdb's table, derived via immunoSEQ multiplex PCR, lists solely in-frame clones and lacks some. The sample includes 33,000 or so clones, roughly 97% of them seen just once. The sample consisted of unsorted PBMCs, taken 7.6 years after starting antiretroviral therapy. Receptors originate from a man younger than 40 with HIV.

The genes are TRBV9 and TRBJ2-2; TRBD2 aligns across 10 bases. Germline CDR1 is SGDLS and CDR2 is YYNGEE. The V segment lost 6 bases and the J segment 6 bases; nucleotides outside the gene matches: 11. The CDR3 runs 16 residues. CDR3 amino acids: CASTLGPAGGSGELFF. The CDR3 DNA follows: TGTGCCAGCACCCTAGGTCCAGCGGGAGGGTCCGGGGAGCTGTTTTTT. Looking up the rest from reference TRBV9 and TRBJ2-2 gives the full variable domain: DSGVTQTPKHLITATGQRVTLRCSPRSGDLSVYWYQQSLDQGLQFLIQYYNGEERAKGNILERFSAQQFPDLHSELNLSSLELGDSALYFCASTLGPAGGSGELFFGEGSRLTVL.

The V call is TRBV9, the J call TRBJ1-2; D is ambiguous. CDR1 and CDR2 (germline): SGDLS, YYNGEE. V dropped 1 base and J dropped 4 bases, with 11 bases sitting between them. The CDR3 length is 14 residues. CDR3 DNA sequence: TGTGCCAGCAGCGTACCGGGGTTAAGCTATGGCTACACCTTC. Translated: CASSVPGLSYGYTF.

CDR3 sequence: CASSVGAKNIQYF. The CDR3 DNA is TGTGCCAGCAGTGTGGGCGCCAAAAACATTCAGTACTTC. The J gene is TRBJ2-4, the V gene TRBV25-1; D ambiguous. V was clipped by 4 bases and J by 1 base, with 5 bases between them. The CDR3 covers 13 residues. CDR1 and CDR2 from the germline V gene are MGHDK and SYGVNS.

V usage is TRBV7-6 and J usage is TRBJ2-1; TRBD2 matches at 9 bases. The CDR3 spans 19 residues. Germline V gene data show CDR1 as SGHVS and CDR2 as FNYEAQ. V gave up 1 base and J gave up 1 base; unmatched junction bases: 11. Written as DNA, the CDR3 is TGTGCCAGCAGCTTAGTTGCGGGAGGGCCGAGGTTGTCCTACAATGAGCAGTTCTTC. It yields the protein CASSLVAGGPRLSYNEQFF.

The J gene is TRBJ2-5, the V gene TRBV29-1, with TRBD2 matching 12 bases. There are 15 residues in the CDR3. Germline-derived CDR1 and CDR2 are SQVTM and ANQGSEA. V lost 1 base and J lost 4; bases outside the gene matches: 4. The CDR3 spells CSVEGLAGGAETQYF. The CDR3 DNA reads TGCAGCGTTGAAGGTCTAGCGGGGGGGGCAGAGACCCAGTACTTC.

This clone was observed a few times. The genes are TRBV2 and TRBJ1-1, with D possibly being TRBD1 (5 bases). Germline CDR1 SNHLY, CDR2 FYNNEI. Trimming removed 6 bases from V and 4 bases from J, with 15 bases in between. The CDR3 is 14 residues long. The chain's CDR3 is CASRKGFGGTEAFF. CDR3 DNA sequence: TGTGCCAGCAGGAAGGGATTTGGGGGCACTGAAGCTTTCTTT.

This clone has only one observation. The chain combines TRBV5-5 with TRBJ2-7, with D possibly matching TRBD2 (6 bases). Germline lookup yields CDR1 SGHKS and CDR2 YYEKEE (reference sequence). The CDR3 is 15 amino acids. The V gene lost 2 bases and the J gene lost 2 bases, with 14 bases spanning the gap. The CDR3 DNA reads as TGTGCCAGCAGCTTACAATTTGGGGGGACCTACGAGCAGTACTTC. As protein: CASSLQFGGTYEQYF.

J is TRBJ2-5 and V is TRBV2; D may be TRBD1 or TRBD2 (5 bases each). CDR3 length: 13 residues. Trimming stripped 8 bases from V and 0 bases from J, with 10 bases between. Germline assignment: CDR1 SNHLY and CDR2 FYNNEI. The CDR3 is CASRDGYQETQYF. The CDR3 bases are TGTGCCAGCCGGGACGGCTACCAAGAGACCCAGTACTTC. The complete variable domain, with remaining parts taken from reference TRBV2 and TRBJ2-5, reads EPEVTQTPSHQVTQMGQEVILRCVPISNHLYFYWYRQILGQKVEFLVSFYNNEISEKSEIFDDQFSVERPDGSNFTLKIRSTKLEDSAMYFCASRDGYQETQYFGPGTRLLVL.

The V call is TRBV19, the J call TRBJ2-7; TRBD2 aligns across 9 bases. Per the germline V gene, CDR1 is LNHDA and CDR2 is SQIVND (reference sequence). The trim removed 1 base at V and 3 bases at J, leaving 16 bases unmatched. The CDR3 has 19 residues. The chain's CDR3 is CASSIGLAGTATSRYEQYF. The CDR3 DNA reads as TGTGCCAGTAGTATAGGTCTAGCGGGGACCGCTACCTCCCGCTACGAGCAGTACTTC.

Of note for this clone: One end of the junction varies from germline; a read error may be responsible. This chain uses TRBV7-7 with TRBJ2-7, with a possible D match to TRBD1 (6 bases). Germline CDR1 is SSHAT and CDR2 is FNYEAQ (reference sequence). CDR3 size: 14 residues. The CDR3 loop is CASSRTATSYEQYF. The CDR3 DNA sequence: TGTGCTAGCAGCCGGACAGCTACATCCTACGAGCAGTACTTC.

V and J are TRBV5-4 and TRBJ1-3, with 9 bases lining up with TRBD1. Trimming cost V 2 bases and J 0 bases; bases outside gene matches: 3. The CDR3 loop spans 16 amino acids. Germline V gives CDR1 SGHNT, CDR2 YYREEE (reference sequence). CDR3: CASSFGQGSSGNTIYF. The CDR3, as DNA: TGTGCCAGCAGCTTCGGACAGGGGAGCTCTGGAAACACCATATATTTT.

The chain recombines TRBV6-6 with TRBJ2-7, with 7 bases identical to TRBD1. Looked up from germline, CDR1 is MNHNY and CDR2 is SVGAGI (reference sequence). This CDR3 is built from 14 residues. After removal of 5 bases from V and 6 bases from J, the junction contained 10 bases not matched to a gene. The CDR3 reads CASSLQGPLSEQYF. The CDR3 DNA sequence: TGTGCCAGCAGTCTACAGGGGCCCCTCTCCGAGCAGTACTTC.

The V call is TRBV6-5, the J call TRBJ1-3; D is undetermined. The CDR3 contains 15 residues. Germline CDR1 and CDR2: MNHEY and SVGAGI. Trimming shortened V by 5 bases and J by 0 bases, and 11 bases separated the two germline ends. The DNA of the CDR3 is TGTGCCAGCAGTGCAAGTACTAACTCTGGAAACACCATATATTTT. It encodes CASSASTNSGNTIYF.

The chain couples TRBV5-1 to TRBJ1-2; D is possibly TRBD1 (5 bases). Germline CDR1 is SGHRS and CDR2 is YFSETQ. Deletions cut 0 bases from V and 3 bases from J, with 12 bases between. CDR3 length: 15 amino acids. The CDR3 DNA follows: TGCGCCAGCAGCTTGGATCTGGGGCGTGACTATGGCTACACCTTC. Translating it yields CASSLDLGRDYGYTF.

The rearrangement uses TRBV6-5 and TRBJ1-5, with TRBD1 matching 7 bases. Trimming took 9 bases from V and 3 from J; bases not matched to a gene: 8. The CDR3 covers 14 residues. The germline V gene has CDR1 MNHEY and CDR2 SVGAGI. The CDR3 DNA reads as TGTGCCAGTCGTTCACAGGGGTACAATCAGCCCCAGCATTTT. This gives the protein CASRSQGYNQPQHF.

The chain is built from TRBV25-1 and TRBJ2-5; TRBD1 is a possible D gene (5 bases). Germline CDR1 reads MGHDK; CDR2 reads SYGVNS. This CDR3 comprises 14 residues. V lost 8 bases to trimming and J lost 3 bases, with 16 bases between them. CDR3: CASEESTVKETQYF. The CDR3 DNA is TGTGCCAGCGAAGAGTCGACAGTTAAAGAGACCCAGTACTTC.

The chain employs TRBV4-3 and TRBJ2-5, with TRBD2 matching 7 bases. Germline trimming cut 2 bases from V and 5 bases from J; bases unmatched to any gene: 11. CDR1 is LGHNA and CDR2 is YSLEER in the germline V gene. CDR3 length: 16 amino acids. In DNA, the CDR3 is TGCGCCAGCAGCCAAACTCGAGGGAGGGGACTCGAGACCCAGTACTTC. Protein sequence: CASSQTRGRGLETQYF.

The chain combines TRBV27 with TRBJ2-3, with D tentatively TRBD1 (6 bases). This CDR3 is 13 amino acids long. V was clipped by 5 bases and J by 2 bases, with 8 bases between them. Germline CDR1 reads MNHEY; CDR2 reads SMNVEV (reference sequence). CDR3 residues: CASSRDITDTQYF. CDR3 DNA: TGTGCCAGCAGTCGGGACATCACAGATACGCAGTATTTT.

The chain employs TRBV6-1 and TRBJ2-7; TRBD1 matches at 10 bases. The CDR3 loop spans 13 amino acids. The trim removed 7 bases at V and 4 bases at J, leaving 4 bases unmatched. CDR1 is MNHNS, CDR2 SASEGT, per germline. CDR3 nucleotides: TGTGCCAGCACCAGGACAGGGGGGTACGAGCAGTACTTC. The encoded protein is CASTRTGGYEQYF.

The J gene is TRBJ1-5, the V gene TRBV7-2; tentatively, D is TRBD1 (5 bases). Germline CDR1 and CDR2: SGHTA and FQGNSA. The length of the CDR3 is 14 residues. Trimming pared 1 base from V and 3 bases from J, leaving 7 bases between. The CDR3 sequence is CASSLEGVNQPQHF. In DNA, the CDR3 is TGTGCCAGCAGCTTAGAAGGGGTCAATCAGCCCCAGCATTTT. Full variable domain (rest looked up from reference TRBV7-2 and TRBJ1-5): GAGVSQSPSNKVTEKGKDVELRCDPISGHTALYWYRQSLGQGLEFLIYFQGNSAPDKSGLPSDRFSAERTGGSVSTLTIQRTQQEDSAVYLCASSLEGVNQPQHFGDGTRLSIL.

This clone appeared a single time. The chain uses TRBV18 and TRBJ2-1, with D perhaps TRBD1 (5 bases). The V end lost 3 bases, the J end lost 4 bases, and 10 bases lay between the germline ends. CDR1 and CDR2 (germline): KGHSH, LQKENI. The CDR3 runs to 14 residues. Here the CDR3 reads CASSPLRQYNEQFF. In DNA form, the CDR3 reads TGTGCCAGCTCACCCCTACGACAGTACAATGAGCAGTTCTTC.

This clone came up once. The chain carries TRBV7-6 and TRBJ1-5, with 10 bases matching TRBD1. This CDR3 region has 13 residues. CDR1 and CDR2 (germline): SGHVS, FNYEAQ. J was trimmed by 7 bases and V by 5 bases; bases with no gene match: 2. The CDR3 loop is CASSLDRGQPQHF. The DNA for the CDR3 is TGTGCCAGCAGCCTGGACAGGGGGCAGCCCCAGCATTTT.

CDR3 bases: TGTGCCATCAGTGAGTCCCACGCCGGGAGGGAAGCCCAGTACTTC. Protein: CAISESHAGREAQYF. The rearrangement links TRBV10-3 to TRBJ2-7; 8 nucleotides match TRBD2. The CDR3 runs to 15 residues. The J segment lost 10 bases and the V segment lost 0 bases, leaving 11 bases of the junction unmatched. The germline V gene has CDR1 ENHRY and CDR2 SYGVKD.

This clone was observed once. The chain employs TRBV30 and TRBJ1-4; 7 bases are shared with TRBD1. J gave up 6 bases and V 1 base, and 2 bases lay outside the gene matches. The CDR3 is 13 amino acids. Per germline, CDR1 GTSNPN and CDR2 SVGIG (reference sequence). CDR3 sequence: CAWSAGQDEKLFF. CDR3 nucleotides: TGTGCCTGGAGTGCCGGACAGGATGAAAAACTGTTTTTT.

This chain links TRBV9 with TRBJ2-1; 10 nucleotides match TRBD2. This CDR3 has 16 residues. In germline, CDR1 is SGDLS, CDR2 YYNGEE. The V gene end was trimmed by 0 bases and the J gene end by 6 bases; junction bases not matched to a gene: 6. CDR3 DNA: TGTGCCAGCAGCGTAGGTCCAGCGGGGGGGGGCAATGAGCAGTTCTTC. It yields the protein CASSVGPAGGGNEQFF.

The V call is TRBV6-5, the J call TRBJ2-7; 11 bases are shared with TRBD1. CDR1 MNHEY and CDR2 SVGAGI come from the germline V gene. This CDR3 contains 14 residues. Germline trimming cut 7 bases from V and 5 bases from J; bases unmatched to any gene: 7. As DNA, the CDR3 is TGTGCCAGCAATCCGGGACAGGGGGACGACGAGCAGTACTTC. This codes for CASNPGQGDDEQYF.

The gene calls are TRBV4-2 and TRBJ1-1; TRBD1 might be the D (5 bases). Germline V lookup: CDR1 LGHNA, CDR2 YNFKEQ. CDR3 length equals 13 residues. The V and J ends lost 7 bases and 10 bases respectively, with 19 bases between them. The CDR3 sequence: CASTAAQGRLAFF. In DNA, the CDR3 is TGTGCCAGCACCGCCGCGCAGGGAAGATTAGCTTTCTTT.

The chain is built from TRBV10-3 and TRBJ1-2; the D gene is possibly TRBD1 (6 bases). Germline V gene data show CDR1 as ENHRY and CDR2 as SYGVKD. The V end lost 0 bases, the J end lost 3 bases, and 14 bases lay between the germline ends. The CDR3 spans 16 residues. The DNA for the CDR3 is TGTGCCATCAGTGAGTCGAGTCTACAGGGTCACTATGGCTACACCTTC. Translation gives CAISESSLQGHYGYTF.